This TCR beta chain is drawn from a study of blood T cell repertoires in COVID-19. The data were produced by immunoSEQ multiplex PCR, yet TCRdb's version contains in-frame clones alone and is incomplete. The profile shows approximately 380,000 clones, just over 90% of them singletons. Sample: PBMCs or T cells enriched from blood (not recorded which). The source is a woman in her thirties or forties who had been exposed to COVID-19.

CDR3 amino acids: CASRASGISNEQYF. As DNA, the CDR3 is TGTGCCAGCAGGGCTAGCGGGATAAGCAACGAGCAGTACTTC. The chain is built from TRBV2 and TRBJ2-7; TRBD2 aligns across 9 bases. This CDR3 spans 14 amino acids. CDR1 and CDR2 from the germline V gene are SNHLY and FYNNEI. V lost 6 bases to trimming and J lost 5 bases; unmatched junction nucleotides: 8. The whole variable domain, filled in from reference TRBV2 and TRBJ2-7, reads EPEVTQTPSHQVTQMGQEVILRCVPISNHLYFYWYRQILGQKVEFLVSFYNNEISEKSEIFDDQFSVERPDGSNFTLKIRSTKLEDSAMYFCASRASGISNEQYFGPGTRLTVT.